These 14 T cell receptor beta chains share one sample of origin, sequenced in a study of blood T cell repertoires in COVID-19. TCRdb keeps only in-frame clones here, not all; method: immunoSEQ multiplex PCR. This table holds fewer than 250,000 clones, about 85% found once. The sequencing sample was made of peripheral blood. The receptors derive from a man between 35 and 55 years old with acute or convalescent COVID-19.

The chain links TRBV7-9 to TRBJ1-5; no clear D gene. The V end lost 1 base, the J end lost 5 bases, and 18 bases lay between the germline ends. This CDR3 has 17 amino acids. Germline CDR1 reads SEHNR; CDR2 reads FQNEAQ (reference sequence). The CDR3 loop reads CASSLDAGRSPDQPQHF. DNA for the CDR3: TGTGCCAGCAGCTTAGACGCGGGAAGGTCACCAGATCAGCCCCAGCATTTT.

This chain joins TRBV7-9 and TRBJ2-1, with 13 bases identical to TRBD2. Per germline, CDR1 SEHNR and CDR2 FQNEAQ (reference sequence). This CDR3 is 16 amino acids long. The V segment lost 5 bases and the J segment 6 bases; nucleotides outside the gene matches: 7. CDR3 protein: CASSTRTSGRSNEQFF. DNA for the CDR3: TGTGCCAGCAGCACCCGGACTAGCGGGAGATCCAATGAGCAGTTCTTC.

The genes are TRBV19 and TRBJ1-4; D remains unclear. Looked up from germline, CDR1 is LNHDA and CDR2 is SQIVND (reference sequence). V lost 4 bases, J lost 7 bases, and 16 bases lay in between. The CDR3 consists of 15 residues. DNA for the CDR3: TGTGCCAGTAGTAATCGCGGCAGTGTACCTGAAAAACTGTTTTTT. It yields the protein CASSNRGSVPEKLFF.

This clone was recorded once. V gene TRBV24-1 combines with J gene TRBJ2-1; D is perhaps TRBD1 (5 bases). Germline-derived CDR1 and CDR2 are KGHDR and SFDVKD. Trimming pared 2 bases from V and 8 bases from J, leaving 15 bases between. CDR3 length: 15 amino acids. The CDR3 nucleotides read TGTGCCACCAGTGATTATGGGCAGGGTAGGGATGAGCAGTTCTTC. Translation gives CATSDYGQGRDEQFF.

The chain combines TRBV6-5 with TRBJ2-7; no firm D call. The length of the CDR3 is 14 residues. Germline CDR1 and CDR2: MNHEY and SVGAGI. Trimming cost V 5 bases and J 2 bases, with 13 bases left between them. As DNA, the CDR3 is TGTGCCAGCAGTCAGAAGATACCCCCCTACGAGCAGTACTTC. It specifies CASSQKIPPYEQYF.

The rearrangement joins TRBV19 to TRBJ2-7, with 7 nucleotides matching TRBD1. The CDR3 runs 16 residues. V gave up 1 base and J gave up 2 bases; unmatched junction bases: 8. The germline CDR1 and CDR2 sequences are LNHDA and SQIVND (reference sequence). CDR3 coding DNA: TGTGCCAGTAGTATAGGTAGCGAGGGGGCGGCCTACGAGCAGTACTTC. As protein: CASSIGSEGAAYEQYF. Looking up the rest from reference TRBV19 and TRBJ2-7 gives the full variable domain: DGGITQSPKYLFRKEGQNVTLSCEQNLNHDAMYWYRQDPGQGLRLIYYSQIVNDFQKGDIAEGYSVSREKKESFPLTVTSAQKNPTAFYLCASSIGSEGAAYEQYFGPGTRLTVT.

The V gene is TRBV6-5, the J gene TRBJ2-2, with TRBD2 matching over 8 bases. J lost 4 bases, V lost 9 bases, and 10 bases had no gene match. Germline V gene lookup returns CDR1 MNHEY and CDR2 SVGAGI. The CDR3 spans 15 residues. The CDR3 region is CASKPGLVSTGELFF. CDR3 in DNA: TGTGCCAGTAAGCCGGGACTAGTGAGCACCGGGGAGCTGTTTTTT.

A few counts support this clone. The CDR3 DNA reads as TGTGCCAGCAGTCTGGACTCCTCCAGGGGTACGCAGTATTTT. Its protein is CASSLDSSRGTQYF. The rearrangement joins TRBV6-6 to TRBJ2-3; weak D call: TRBD1 (6 bases). From germline, CDR1 is MNHNY and CDR2 SVGAGI (reference sequence). The CDR3 is 14 amino acids. Trimming took off 5 bases at V and 8 bases at J, with 17 bases between the two ends.

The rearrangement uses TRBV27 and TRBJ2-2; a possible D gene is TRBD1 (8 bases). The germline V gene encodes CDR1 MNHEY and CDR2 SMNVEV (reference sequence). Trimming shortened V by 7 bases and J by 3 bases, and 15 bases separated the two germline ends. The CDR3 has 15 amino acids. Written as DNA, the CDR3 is TGTGCCAGCAATTACAGGGGGGGATACACCGGGGAGCTGTTTTTT. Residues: CASNYRGGYTGELFF.

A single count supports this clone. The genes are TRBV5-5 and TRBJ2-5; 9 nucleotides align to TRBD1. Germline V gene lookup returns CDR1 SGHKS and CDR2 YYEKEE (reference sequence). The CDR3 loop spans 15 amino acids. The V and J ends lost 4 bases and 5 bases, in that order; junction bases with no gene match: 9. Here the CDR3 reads CASSILDRGGETQYF. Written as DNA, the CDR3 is TGTGCCAGCAGCATCCTGGACAGGGGAGGGGAGACCCAGTACTTC. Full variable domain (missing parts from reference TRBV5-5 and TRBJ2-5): DAGVTQSPTHLIKTRGQQVTLRCSPISGHKSVSWYQQVLGQGPQFIFQYYEKEERGRGNFPDRFSARQFPNYSSELNVNALLLGDSALYLCASSILDRGGETQYFGPGTRLLVL.

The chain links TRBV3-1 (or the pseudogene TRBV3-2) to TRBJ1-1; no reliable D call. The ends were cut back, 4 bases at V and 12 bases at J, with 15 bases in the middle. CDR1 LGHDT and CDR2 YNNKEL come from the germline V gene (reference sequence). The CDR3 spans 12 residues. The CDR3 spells CASSLAAGAPFF. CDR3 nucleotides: TGTGCCAGCAGCCTAGCAGCGGGAGCCCCTTTCTTT.

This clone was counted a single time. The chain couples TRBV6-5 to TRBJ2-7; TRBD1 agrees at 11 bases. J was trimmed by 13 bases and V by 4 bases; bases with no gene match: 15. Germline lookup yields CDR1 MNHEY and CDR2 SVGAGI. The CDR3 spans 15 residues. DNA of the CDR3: TGTGCCAGCAGTTCATCCGGGACAGGGGGACTGAGATCCTACTTC. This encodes CASSSSGTGGLRSYF.

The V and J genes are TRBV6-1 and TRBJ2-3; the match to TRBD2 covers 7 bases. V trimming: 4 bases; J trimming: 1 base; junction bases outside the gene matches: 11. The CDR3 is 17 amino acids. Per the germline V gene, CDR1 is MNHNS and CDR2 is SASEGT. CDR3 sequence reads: CASSGGLSGEGTDTQYF. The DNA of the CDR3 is TGTGCCAGCAGTGGGGGCTTGAGCGGGGAGGGCACAGATACGCAGTATTTT.

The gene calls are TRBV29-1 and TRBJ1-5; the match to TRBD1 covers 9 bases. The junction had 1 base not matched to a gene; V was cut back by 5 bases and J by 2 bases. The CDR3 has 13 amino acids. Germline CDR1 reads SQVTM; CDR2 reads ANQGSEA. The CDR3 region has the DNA TGCAGCGTTAGGACAGGGGGCAATCAGCCCCAGCATTTT. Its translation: CSVRTGGNQPQHF.